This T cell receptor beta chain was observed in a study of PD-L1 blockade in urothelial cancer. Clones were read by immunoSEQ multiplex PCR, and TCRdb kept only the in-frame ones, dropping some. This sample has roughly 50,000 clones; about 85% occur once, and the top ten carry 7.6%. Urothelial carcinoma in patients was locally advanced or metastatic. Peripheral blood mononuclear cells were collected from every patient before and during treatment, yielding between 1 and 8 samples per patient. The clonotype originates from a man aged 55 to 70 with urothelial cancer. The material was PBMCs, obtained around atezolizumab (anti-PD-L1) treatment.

In DNA, the CDR3 is TGTGCCAGCAGTGCCACTAGCGGTGAGCAGTTCTTC. Protein sequence: CASSATSGEQFF. The chain recombines TRBV6-1 with TRBJ2-1; 8 nucleotides line up with TRBD2. The V gene's germline CDR1 is MNHNS and CDR2 SASEGT. With 4 bases clipped from V and 9 bases from J, the junction kept 2 bases outside the gene matches. The CDR3 has 12 residues.